This TCR beta chain was documented in a study of regulatory T cells in long-lasting Graves disease. Regarding time point: newly diagnosed GD, antithyroid drugs for less than 3 months. The authors made the TCR library using RNA they extracted from PBMCs. By American Thyroid Association guidelines, Graves' disease was diagnosed in the cohort. Into tubes containing EDTA, about 10 milliliters of peripheral blood were drawn. In its sample, this clonotype was seen many times. Arm-PCR with iRepertoire HTBI primers amplified the CDR3 regions for these TCR beta libraries. TCRdb reprocessed the multiplex PCR reads via MiXCR and lists one record per CDR3 protein. The table includes 350,000 to 400,000 distinct CDR3 sequences, around 15% detected once. The length of the CDR3 is 17 residues. The germline V and J ends were trimmed by 6 bases and 2 bases, with 20 bases remaining between them. The germline gives CDR1 SGHTS, CDR2 YDEGEE.

These data were likewise used in another study, on T cells in Graves' hyperthyroidism and ophthalmopathy. That study adds: Blood held most thyroid clonotypes expanded above 0.001 frequency.

The source of this sequence is a woman between 18 and 30 years old with Graves disease. Specimen: peripheral blood mononuclear cells (PBMCs), collected at new diagnosis, from a patient treated with antithyroid drugs. The V and J genes are TRBV5-8 and TRBJ2-2; no firm D call. The CDR3, as DNA: TGTGCCAGCACTCTGGGGTTGTGGGGAAGAAACACCGGGGAGCTGTTTTTT. This sequence encodes CASTLGLWGRNTGELFF.